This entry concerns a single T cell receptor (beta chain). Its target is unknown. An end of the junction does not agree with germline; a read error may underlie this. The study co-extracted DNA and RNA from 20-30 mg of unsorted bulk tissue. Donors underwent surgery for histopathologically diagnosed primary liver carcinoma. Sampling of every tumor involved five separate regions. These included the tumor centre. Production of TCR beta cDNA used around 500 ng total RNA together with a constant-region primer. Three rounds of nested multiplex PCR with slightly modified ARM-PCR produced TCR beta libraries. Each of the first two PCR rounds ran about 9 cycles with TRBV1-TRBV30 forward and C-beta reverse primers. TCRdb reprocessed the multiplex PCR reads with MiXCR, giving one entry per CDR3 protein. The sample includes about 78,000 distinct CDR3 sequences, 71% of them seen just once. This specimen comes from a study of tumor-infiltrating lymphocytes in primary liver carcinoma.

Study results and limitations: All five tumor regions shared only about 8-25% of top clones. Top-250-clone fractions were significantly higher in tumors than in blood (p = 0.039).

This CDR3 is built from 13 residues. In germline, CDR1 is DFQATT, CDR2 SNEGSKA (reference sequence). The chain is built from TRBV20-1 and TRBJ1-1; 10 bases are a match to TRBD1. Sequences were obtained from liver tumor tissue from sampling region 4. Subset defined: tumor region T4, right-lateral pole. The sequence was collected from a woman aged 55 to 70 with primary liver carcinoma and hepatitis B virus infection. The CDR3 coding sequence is TGCAGTGCCTCGGACAGGGGGGACACTGAGGCTTTCTTT. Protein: CSASDRGDTEAFF.